The 25 T cell receptor beta chains presented below share a single source sample, sequenced in a study of T-cell memory formation after mild COVID-19 (dated by TCRdb to the early 2020s). To prepare the library, 5' RACE was applied. Sequencing relied on an Illumina NovaSeq 6000. In TCRdb, the public reads were trimmed at Q25 with fastp and aligned with MiXCR, with productive beta chains retained. Every CDR3 protein is listed once, alongside the most common genes and DNA of its rows. This sample comprises some 280,000 distinct CDR3 sequences, 15% to 20% of them detected only once. The ten largest clones capture about 23% of the sample. Sequencing used PBMCs or a T cell subset sorted from them (not recorded which). Receptors originate from a man aged 18-30 years who had mild COVID-19 (a few samples of this study predate the infection). The sample titles of this study are shuffled in the database, so cell type and time point are left out; the donor was told from shared clones.

The J gene is TRBJ1-1, the V gene TRBV4-1, with 7 bases identical to TRBD1. J lost 4 bases, V lost 4 bases, and 9 bases had no gene match. The germline V gene encodes CDR1 MGHRA and CDR2 YSYEKL. This CDR3 has 15 amino acids. CDR3 nucleotide sequence: TGCGCCAGCAGCCCCGCCGGGACAGCTTCCACTGAAGCTTTCTTT. It codes for CASSPAGTASTEAFF.

This clonotype showed up just a few times. The V call is TRBV4-2, the J call TRBJ1-5, with D unclear. Trimming cost V 3 bases and J 5 bases, with 11 bases left between them. Germline values: CDR1 LGHNA, CDR2 YNFKEQ. This CDR3 has 14 amino acids. The CDR3 region has the DNA TGTGCCAGCAGCCAGGCGCATACCCATCAGCCCCAGCATTTT. This encodes CASSQAHTHQPQHF.

This clonotype was counted many times. V usage is TRBV20-1 and J usage is TRBJ2-3, with D perhaps being TRBD1 or TRBD2 (5 bases each). The germline V gene encodes CDR1 DFQATT and CDR2 SNEGSKA (reference sequence). The CDR3 loop spans 13 amino acids. V lost 3 bases to trimming and J lost 3 bases, with 10 bases between them. The CDR3 DNA reads as TGCAGTGCTAGTGGGACGTCAACAGATACGCAGTATTTT. Its protein is CSASGTSTDTQYF.

The rearrangement joins TRBV28 to TRBJ2-6; D gene unclear. The CDR3 runs to 15 residues. V was clipped by 4 bases and J by 0 bases, with 7 bases between them. The germline V gene encodes CDR1 MDHEN and CDR2 SYDVKM. CDR3 in amino acids: CASSYRVSGANVLTF. The CDR3 nucleotides read TGTGCCAGCAGTTACAGAGTCTCTGGGGCCAACGTCCTGACTTTC.

This clonotype was observed a handful of times. J is TRBJ2-3 and V is TRBV18, with D tentatively TRBD2 (6 bases). The CDR3 runs to 16 residues. Per the germline V gene, CDR1 is KGHSH and CDR2 is LQKENI. Trimming took off 1 base at V and 0 bases at J, with 11 bases between the two ends. CDR3 amino acids: CASSPLSGTSTDTQYF. The CDR3 DNA follows: TGTGCCAGCTCACCACTCTCCGGGACTAGCACAGATACGCAGTATTTT.

This clonotype has just a few counts. J is TRBJ2-3 and V is TRBV7-3; no definite D call. Trimming left V 5 bases short and J 6 bases short, with 21 bases between. The CDR3 length is 16 residues. Germline-derived CDR1 and CDR2 are SGHTA and FQGTGA. The CDR3 DNA reads TGTGCCAGCAGCCAATTCACCAGCGTTCCGGCGGATACGCAGTATTTT. Translated: CASSQFTSVPADTQYF.

This chain uses TRBV12-3 or TRBV12-4 with TRBJ2-7; maybe TRBD1 (5 bases). V lost 3 bases and J lost 4, with 7 bases in between. The CDR3 runs 12 residues. CDR3 loop: CASSFAGYEQYF. The CDR3 DNA reads TGTGCCAGCAGTTTCGCAGGGTACGAGCAGTACTTC.

This clonotype came up a few times. This rearrangement joins TRBV23-1 to TRBJ2-3; a possible D gene is TRBD2 (6 bases). TRBV23-1 is designated an ORF whose function remains uncertain. The V end was cut by 0 bases, the J end by 2 bases, with 24 bases between. The CDR3 contains 20 residues. CDR3 in DNA: TGCGCCAGCAGTCAATCCGACCGGCGGGGCAGGCGTTGGGCCACAGATACGCAGTATTTT. It codes for CASSQSDRRGRRWATDTQYF.

The gene calls are TRBV7-2 and TRBJ1-2, with D tentatively TRBD1 (5 bases). This CDR3 contains 15 residues. Germline V CDR1 and CDR2: SGHTA, FQGNSA. Trimming stripped 1 base from V and 4 bases from J, with 13 bases between. The CDR3 loop reads CASSLGTGVAYGYTF. DNA for the CDR3: TGTGCCAGCAGCTTAGGCACGGGGGTGGCCTATGGCTACACCTTC.

This clonotype appeared a few times. One end of the junction does not line up with germline, which may come from a read error. The chain links TRBV12-3 or TRBV12-4 to TRBJ2-6; D is unclear. The length of the CDR3 is 17 residues. The CDR3 protein is CASSPGLVTTGANVLTF. CDR3 coding DNA: TGTGCCAGCAGCCCAGGTTTGGTAACTACTGGTGCCAACGTCCTGACTTTC.

V is TRBV9 and J is TRBJ2-5, with TRBD2 matching over 8 bases. From germline, CDR1 is SGDLS and CDR2 YYNGEE. The CDR3 has 16 residues. The V and J ends lost 4 bases and 3 bases, in that order; junction bases with no gene match: 11. CDR3 region: CASSPLGGAGEETQYF. The CDR3, as DNA: TGTGCCAGCAGCCCCCTCGGGGGAGCGGGGGAAGAGACCCAGTACTTC.

This chain links TRBV12-3 or TRBV12-4 with TRBJ2-2; D call uncertain. The CDR3 runs 14 residues. Trimming cost V 5 bases and J 7 bases, with 14 bases left between them. CDR3 region: CASSPGPMGGELFF. CDR3 coding DNA: TGTGCCAGCAGTCCCGGGCCGATGGGCGGGGAGCTGTTTTTT.

This sequence joins TRBV5-1 and TRBJ2-1; 10 bases are a match to TRBD2. V was clipped by 6 bases and J by 6 bases; unmatched bases: 12. CDR3 length equals 16 residues. Germline V gene data show CDR1 as SGHRS and CDR2 as YFSETQ. The CDR3 bases are TGCGCCAGCACCCGAACCGGGACTAGCGCGTCCAATGAGCAGTTCTTC. Its protein product is CASTRTGTSASNEQFF.

This chain joins TRBV6-4 and TRBJ2-3; the match to TRBD2 covers 12 bases. CDR1 and CDR2 from the germline V gene are MRHNA and SNTAGT. The CDR3 is 16 residues long. Trimming removed 2 bases from V and 3 bases from J; junction bases left unmatched: 3. CDR3 protein: CASSDASGGATDTQYF. The CDR3 DNA is TGTGCCAGCAGTGACGCTAGCGGGGGGGCAACAGATACGCAGTATTTT.

This clonotype occurred once. V usage is TRBV7-8 and J usage is TRBJ2-5; 7 bases are shared with TRBD2. Per germline, CDR1 SGHVS and CDR2 FQNEAQ. This CDR3 region has 12 residues. Trimming at V came to 6 bases and at J to 5 bases, leaving 3 bases not matched to a gene. The CDR3 DNA reads as TGTGCCAGCAGAGGACTAGTCGAGACCCAGTACTTC. Encoded protein: CASRGLVETQYF.

The chain uses TRBV6-2 or TRBV6-3 and TRBJ1-6, with unresolved D. V was trimmed by 2 bases and J by 9 bases, leaving 14 bases between them. From germline, CDR1 is MNHEY and CDR2 SVGEGT. The CDR3 covers 15 residues. CDR3 region: CASSYTDVITSPLHF. The CDR3 nucleotides read TGTGCCAGCAGTTACACCGACGTTATAACTTCACCCCTCCACTTT.

This clonotype has only a few counts. This chain uses TRBV5-1 with TRBJ2-5; 7 nucleotides line up with TRBD2. Germline V lookup: CDR1 SGHRS, CDR2 YFSETQ. CDR3 size: 16 residues. The J segment lost 1 base and the V segment lost 0 bases, leaving 6 bases of the junction unmatched. The CDR3 region is CASSLVAGEPQETQYF. The CDR3 bases are TGCGCCAGCAGCTTGGTGGCGGGGGAGCCCCAAGAGACCCAGTACTTC.

This chain joins TRBV5-1 and TRBJ2-3; 7 bases fit TRBD2. The CDR3 totals 14 residues. Per the germline V gene, CDR1 is SGHRS and CDR2 is YFSETQ. After removal of 1 base from V and 5 bases from J, the junction contained 4 bases not matched to a gene. DNA of the CDR3: TGCGCCAGCAGCTTGATCGGGGGGATAGATACGCAGTATTTT. Protein: CASSLIGGIDTQYF.

Ten or more counts support this clonotype. The rearrangement uses TRBV23-1 and TRBJ2-3, with 8 bases fitting TRBD1. TRBV23-1 is reported as an ORF; its role is uncertain. With 3 bases clipped from V and 4 bases from J, the junction kept 0 bases outside the gene matches. CDR3 size: 13 residues. CDR3 loop: CASSQDRADTQYF. CDR3 nucleotides: TGCGCCAGCAGTCAGGACAGGGCAGATACGCAGTATTTT.

This clonotype was seen more than once but under ten times. The chain recombines TRBV11-2 with TRBJ2-3; 10 bases are shared with TRBD1. V gave up 7 bases and J gave up 5 bases; unmatched junction bases: 6. The CDR3 has 14 amino acids. Germline values: CDR1 SGHAT, CDR2 FQNNGV. CDR3 loop: CASTPGTGEDTQYF. In DNA, the CDR3 is TGTGCCAGCACACCCGGGACAGGGGAAGATACGCAGTATTTT.

Ten or more counts support this clonotype. The CDR3 protein is CASSQARGRHIGGLGFSDEQYF. CDR3 sequence (DNA): TGTGCCAGCAGCCAAGCTCGTGGGAGGCACATCGGCGGGCTGGGTTTTTCGGACGAGCAGTACTTC. The J gene is TRBJ2-7, the V gene TRBV4-2; D possibly corresponds to TRBD2 (6 bases). Per the germline V gene, CDR1 is LGHNA and CDR2 is YNFKEQ. CDR3 length: 22 residues. V was clipped by 1 base and J by 5 bases, with 36 bases between them.

The rearrangement uses TRBV3-1 and TRBJ2-3; D unclear. V was pared by 4 bases and J by 4 bases, with 6 bases between. CDR1 is LGHDT and CDR2 is YNNKEL in the germline V gene (reference sequence). The CDR3 has 12 amino acids. The CDR3 loop is CASSLEPDTQYF. CDR3 coding DNA: TGTGCCAGCAGCCTCGAGCCAGATACGCAGTATTTT.

This clonotype appeared many times. This chain uses TRBV4-2 with TRBJ2-5, with 8 bases aligning to TRBD2. The CDR3 consists of 17 residues. Per the germline V gene, CDR1 is LGHNA and CDR2 is YNFKEQ. The trim removed 0 bases at V and 3 bases at J, leaving 9 bases unmatched. CDR3 DNA sequence: TGTGCCAGCAGCCAAGATGGCAGCGGGGGAACCGAAGAGACCCAGTACTTC. This gives the protein CASSQDGSGGTEETQYF.

The rearrangement joins TRBV20-1 to TRBJ2-1; TRBD1 might be the D (6 bases). In germline, CDR1 is DFQATT, CDR2 SNEGSKA (reference sequence). There are 13 residues in the CDR3. Trimming pared 3 bases from V and 9 bases from J, leaving 15 bases between. The CDR3 sequence is CSASTMTGIEQFF. CDR3 nucleotides: TGCAGTGCTAGTACAATGACAGGTATTGAGCAGTTCTTC.

The chain employs TRBV1 and TRBJ1-2; TRBD1 reflects the table's D call only, with no check against the DNA. TRBV1 is a pseudogene. CDR3 length equals 16 residues. As DNA, the CDR3 is TGCACCAGCAGCCGCTTCAGGGGTCGCCATAACTATGGCTACACCTTC. Translation: CTSSRFRGRHNYGYTF.